What follows describes a single T cell receptor (beta chain). Its matching antigen is unknown. The sample originates from a study of T cell responses to AZD1222 COVID-19 vaccine. Study-wide results and caveats: Possibly, clonal diversity was underestimated; donors were largely white British and included more females. Receipt of two AZD1222 doses was followed by a rise in Spike-specific TCR breadth and depth. Baseline antibody screening turned up just six or seven seropositive AZD1222 recipients.

The V and J ends lost 2 bases and 0 bases respectively, with 8 bases between them. In germline, CDR1 is SQVTM, CDR2 ANQGSEA. The CDR3 is 14 amino acids. Clones were read by immunoSEQ multiplex PCR, and TCRdb kept only the in-frame ones, dropping some. The data show roughly 140,000 clones, more than 85% seen once. The chain uses TRBV29-1 and TRBJ1-3; no firm D call. The sequences come from peripheral blood, collected after recovery from COVID-19. This TCR derives from an adult who had recovered from COVID-19. CDR3 region: CSVEQDDSGNTIYF. Here the CDR3 DNA reads TGCAGCGTTGAACAGGACGACTCTGGAAACACCATATATTTT.